These T cell receptor beta chains were read from a single sample in a study of blood T cell repertoires in COVID-19. Method: immunoSEQ multiplex PCR; TCRdb's copy keeps in-frame clones and lacks some. Of nearly 250,000 clones detected, more than 70% appear once; the ten largest clones hold approximately 5.5%. Sample: peripheral blood. These TCRs come from a woman older than 75 with COVID-19, enrolled during active disease. The CDR3 runs from the conserved cysteine through the conserved F or W. D genes are given only for firm matches. The size of a clone is reported for some rows only, either as once, few or many, or as a class for expanded clones.

v_gene	abundance	d_gene	j_gene	CDR3nt	CDR3aa
TRBV5-1	.	TRBD1	TRBJ1-2	TGCGCCAGCAGCTACGGACAGGATTTCTATGGCTACACCTTC	CASSYGQDFYGYTF
TRBV11-1	.	.	TRBJ2-7	TGTGCCAGCAGCTTCGGGTTGTACTACGAGCAGTACTTC	CASSFGLYYEQYF
TRBV21-1	.	.	TRBJ1-3	TGTGCCAGCAGCATGAGCCCAGGGGTTAGCTCTGGAAACACCATATATTTT	CASSMSPGVSSGNTIYF
TRBV3-1/TRBV3-2	.	TRBD2	TRBJ2-6	TGTGCCAGCAGCCTAGCGGGGGGGGTCCCTGGGGCCAACGTCCTGACTTTC	CASSLAGGVPGANVLTF
TRBV21-1	.	.	TRBJ2-3	TGTGCCAGCAGCAACAGGGGCCGGGTAGATACGCAGTATTTT	CASSNRGRVDTQYF
TRBV5-1	.	TRBD1	TRBJ1-2	TGCGCCAGCAGTCTCGACAGGGGATGGGGCTACACCTTC	CASSLDRGWGYTF
TRBV2	.	.	TRBJ1-4	TGTGCCAGCAGTACGGAGAATGAAAAACTGTTTTTT	CASSTENEKLFF
TRBV7-9	.	.	TRBJ1-2	TGTGCCAGCAGCTCTCGACTCTCCAGCTATGGCTACACCTTC	CASSSRLSSYGYTF
TRBV5-1	.	.	TRBJ2-3	TGCGCCAGCAGCTTGGGGGCCACAGATACGCAGTATTTT	CASSLGATDTQYF
TRBV28	.	TRBD1	TRBJ1-1	TGTGCCAGCAGTCCCCTCCGGACAGGGGACGTGAACACTGAAGCTTTCTTT	CASSPLRTGDVNTEAFF
TRBV30	once	TRBD1	TRBJ1-6	TGTGCCTGGAGAGGACAGGGTGGCAATTCACCCCTCCACTTT	CAWRGQGGNSPLHF
TRBV10-2	.	TRBD1	TRBJ1-4	TGCGCCAGCAGTGAAACAGGGGTCACCAATGAAAAACTGTTTTTT	CASSETGVTNEKLFF
TRBV4-1	few	.	TRBJ2-5	TGCGCCAGCAGCCAAGGTGGCAGGGAAGCGGAGACCCAGTACTTC	CASSQGGREAETQYF
TRBV6-6	once	TRBD1	TRBJ2-2	TGTGCCAGTACAGGGGTCGGGGAGCTGTTTTTT	CASTGVGELFF
TRBV4-1	.	.	TRBJ1-1	TGCGCCAGCAGCCAAAAGGGGGGGTCTGGGAACACTGAAGCTTTCTTT	CASSQKGGSGNTEAFF
TRBV19	.	TRBD1	TRBJ1-3	TGTGCCAGTCGACCTCAGGGGGCGATGCCCACCACCATATATTTT	CASRPQGAMPTTIYF
TRBV5-1	.	.	TRBJ1-3	TGCGCCAGCAGCTTGTTTAGTATGGGCACAGATGGAAACACCATATATTTT	CASSLFSMGTDGNTIYF
TRBV11-2	.	TRBD1	TRBJ1-2	TGTGCCAGCAGCGTTGGAGGGGGCAATGGCTACACCTTC	CASSVGGGNGYTF
TRBV3-1/TRBV3-2	.	.	TRBJ2-2	TGTGCCAGCAGCCAAGAACTTTACACCGGGGAGCTGTTTTTT	CASSQELYTGELFF
TRBV3-1/TRBV3-2	few	.	TRBJ1-6	TGTGCCAGCAGCCAAGATGAGAGAAAGAATTCACCCCTCCACTTT	CASSQDERKNSPLHF
TRBV10-3	few	TRBD1	TRBJ2-1	TGTGCCATCAGTGATAGAGGGGGCGATGAGCAGTTCTTC	CAISDRGGDEQFF
TRBV27	.	.	TRBJ2-5	TGTGCCAGCAGTCACCACCGAGAGCGAGAGACCCAGTACTTC	CASSHHRERETQYF
TRBV5-1	.	TRBD1	TRBJ2-7	TGCGCCAGCAGCCCCGGAGGGACAGGGGGCTCCTACGAGCAGTACTTC	CASSPGGTGGSYEQYF
TRBV6-2/TRBV6-3	.	TRBD1	TRBJ1-1	TGTGCCAGCAGTCGGACCGGGACAGGGGGCTTGAACACTGAAGCTTTCTTT	CASSRTGTGGLNTEAFF
TRBV6-5	.	.	TRBJ1-3	TGTGCCAGCAGTTACTCCGGTACCTCTGGAAACACCATATATTTT	CASSYSGTSGNTIYF
TRBV2	.	.	TRBJ1-1	TGTGCCAGCAGTGAAGGAGGACAGAACACTGAAGCTTTCTTT	CASSEGGQNTEAFF
TRBV27	.	.	TRBJ1-1	TGTGCCAGCAGTTTAGGACAGACGAACACTGAAGCTTTCTTT	CASSLGQTNTEAFF
TRBV10-1	.	TRBD1	TRBJ2-3	TGCGCCAGCAGAGATCCGGGACAGCGCACAGATACGCAGTATTTT	CASRDPGQRTDTQYF
TRBV5-1	once	TRBD2	TRBJ2-1	TGCGCCAGTTTCTTGAGGTCAGCGGGGGTTTACAATGAGCAGTTCTTC	CASFLRSAGVYNEQFF
TRBV10-3	.	TRBD1	TRBJ2-3	TGTGCCATCAGTGAACGCCAGGGGGCATCGACAGATACGCAGTATTTT	CAISERQGASTDTQYF
TRBV12-3/TRBV12-4	.	.	TRBJ2-4	TGTGCCAGCAGTTTAACGCCGGAGAACATTCAGTACTTC	CASSLTPENIQYF
TRBV2	.	.	TRBJ1-2	TGTGCCAGCAGTGAACACACAGAAGGTGGCTACACCTTC	CASSEHTEGGYTF
TRBV6-2/TRBV6-3	once	TRBD2	TRBJ2-2	TGTGCCAGCAGCCCCCGGGGGAGCGGGGGCTACACCGGGGAGCTGTTTTTT	CASSPRGSGGYTGELFF
TRBV3-1/TRBV3-2	.	.	TRBJ1-2	TGTGCCAGCAGCCAAAGAGAGGGGGTCGGAGGCGGCTACACCTTC	CASSQREGVGGGYTF
TRBV7-2	few	.	TRBJ1-5	TGTGCCAGCAGCTTAATCATCCCGGGACAGCCCCAGCATTTT	CASSLIIPGQPQHF
TRBV6-5	.	.	TRBJ1-5	TGTGCCAGCAGTCCCGGGTTCGGCAATCAGCCCCAGCATTTT	CASSPGFGNQPQHF
TRBV5-1	once	TRBD1	TRBJ2-5	TGCGCCAGCAGCTTTGGACAGGGACAGGGGATCGAGACCCAGTACTTC	CASSFGQGQGIETQYF
TRBV6-5	.	TRBD2	TRBJ2-4	TGTGCCAGCAGTTCCTTAGCGGGGGGAAAAAACATTCAGTACTTC	CASSSLAGGKNIQYF
TRBV2	once	.	TRBJ1-3	TGTGCCAGCAGTGGGGGAGCTGGAAACACCATATATTTT	CASSGGAGNTIYF
TRBV5-6	.	TRBD1	TRBJ1-2	TGTGCCAGCAGCTTAACAGGGGCGAATAACTATGGCTACACCTTC	CASSLTGANNYGYTF
TRBV2	.	TRBD2	TRBJ2-1	TGTGCCAGCAACGAAGAACCACCGGGACTAGCGGGGGATGAGCAGTTCTTC	CASNEEPPGLAGDEQFF
TRBV27	.	.	TRBJ1-2	TGTGCCAGCAGGGGAGCTAGCTATGGCTACACCTTC	CASRGASYGYTF
TRBV5-1	once	TRBD2	TRBJ2-7	TGCGCCAGCAGCTTTTCCTTAACGACTAGCTCGACCTACGAGCAGTACTTC	CASSFSLTTSSTYEQYF
TRBV5-1	.	TRBD1	TRBJ2-1	TGCGCCAGCAGCTTGGAACAGGGGTCCTACAATGAGCAGTTCTTC	CASSLEQGSYNEQFF
TRBV3-1/TRBV3-2	once	.	TRBJ2-1	TGTGCCAGCAGCGGCGGGACTGGGTCCTACAATGAGCAGTTCTTC	CASSGGTGSYNEQFF
TRBV4-3	.	TRBD1	TRBJ1-1	TGCGCCAGCAGCCAAGGGGTTCGAGGGGGCGAAGGGAACACTGAAGCTTTCTTT	CASSQGVRGGEGNTEAFF
TRBV7-2	.	TRBD1	TRBJ2-7	TGTGCCAGCAGCGGGGGACAGTCCTACGAGCAGTACTTC	CASSGGQSYEQYF
TRBV7-9	few	TRBD1	TRBJ1-6	TGTGCCAGCAGCTCATTGTTCGGGACAGGGGCTAATTCACCCCTCCACTTT	CASSSLFGTGANSPLHF
TRBV9	.	.	TRBJ1-1	TGTGCCAGCAGCCCGGCGGGGGGGACTGAAGCTTTCTTT	CASSPAGGTEAFF
TRBV3-1/TRBV3-2	.	TRBD2	TRBJ2-1	TGTGCCAGCAGCCAAGACTGGACTAGCGATGAGCAGTTCTTC	CASSQDWTSDEQFF
TRBV19	.	.	TRBJ1-2	TGTGCCAGTAGCAGGACAGATACGAACTATGGCTACACCTTC	CASSRTDTNYGYTF
TRBV6-1	.	TRBD1	TRBJ2-1	TGTGCCAGCAGTGTGACAGGGTCTAGCTCCTACAATGAGCAGTTCTTC	CASSVTGSSSYNEQFF
TRBV30	.	.	TRBJ2-3	TGTGCCTGGAGTGTCCAGGGGACAACCACAGATACGCAGTATTTT	CAWSVQGTTTDTQYF
TRBV20-1	.	.	TRBJ1-2	TGCAGTGCTAGTGCTAGGAATTTAAACTATGGCTACACCTTC	CSASARNLNYGYTF
TRBV18	.	.	TRBJ1-2	TGTGCCAGCTCGCCCCCGTCGGGGACTAACTATGGCTACACCTTC	CASSPPSGTNYGYTF
TRBV28	.	.	TRBJ1-2	TGTGCCAGCAGTTTGGAACAGGGCTATGGCTACACCTTC	CASSLEQGYGYTF
TRBV2	.	.	TRBJ2-2	TGTGCCAGCATGCGACTAATTTCGACCGGGGAGCTGTTTTTT	CASMRLISTGELFF
TRBV28	.	TRBD1	TRBJ1-4	TGTGCCAGCAGTAAGAGGACAGGCTATAATGAAAAACTGTTTTTT	CASSKRTGYNEKLFF
TRBV28	.	TRBD1	TRBJ1-2	TGTGCCAGCAGTCCTGACAGGGTAAATGGCTACACCTTC	CASSPDRVNGYTF
TRBV18	.	TRBD1	TRBJ1-1	TGTGCCAGCTCACTAGGGGGCGCGGGCACTGAAGCTTTCTTT	CASSLGGAGTEAFF